This T cell receptor (beta chain) was sequenced for a study of T cells in localized non-small cell lung cancer. General study findings and limits: Peak T cell clonality was found in uninvolved adjacent lung, exceeding tumor. Within adjacent lung there appeared a median approximately 62 of the top 100 tumor clones. Heterogeneity remains possible, as sequencing covered one tumor region only.

Neighbouring lung, lacking atypia, was collected no less than 2 cm away from the tumor margin. By share, this clone ranks as large. Its antigen remains unknown. The data were produced by immunoSEQ multiplex PCR, yet TCRdb's version contains in-frame clones alone and is incomplete. Of 900 to 1,300 clones listed, about 22% are singletons. The V and J ends lost 7 bases and 9 bases respectively, with 25 bases between them. CDR3 length: 16 amino acids. The chain recombines TRBV6-7 with TRBJ1-5; D not resolved. TRBV6-7 is labeled an ORF, and its function is uncertain. The sequenced sample was normal lung tissue next to the tumor, obtained before any cancer treatment. The TCR sequence derives from a woman aged 35 to 69 with stage I lung adenocarcinoma. This chain's CDR3 is CASTAASLSCFSPQHF. The CDR3 nucleotides read TGTGCCAGCACCGCCGCGTCCTTAAGTTGTTTTTCGCCCCAGCATTTT.